A selection of T cell receptor beta chains follows, all from one sample in a study of a mutant IDH1 vaccine in newly diagnosed glioma. Profiled with immunoSEQ multiplex PCR; TCRdb holds only in-frame clones, not every one. The sample comprises tens of thousands of clones, around 79% of which are singletons, and over 8% rests with the top ten. The input for sequencing was PBMCs, taken from a glioma patient treated with radiotherapy, temozolomide or both. Receptor source: a man aged 50 to 59 with glioma. CDR3s include the opening cysteine and the closing phenylalanine or tryptophan. Fields, in order: D gene, J gene, clone size, V gene, CDR3 DNA, CDR3 protein. The D gene is left open where the match is weak. Not every row has a clone size; where given, it reads once, few, many or a size class.

d_gene: TRBD1; j_gene: TRBJ1-3; abundance: NA; v_gene: TRBV15; CDR3nt: TGTGCCACCAGCCATGGACAGGGACTCGATGGAAACACCATATATTTT; CDR3aa: CATSHGQGLDGNTIYF
d_gene: NA; j_gene: TRBJ1-1; abundance: NA; v_gene: TRBV6-5; CDR3nt: TGTGCCTCGAGGGGGAATGAGATGAACACTGAAGCTTTCTTT; CDR3aa: CASRGNEMNTEAFF
d_gene: NA; j_gene: TRBJ2-2; abundance: NA; v_gene: TRBV6-6; CDR3nt: TGTGCCATCACGCGGGACGGACCAGACACCGGGGAGCTGTTTTTT; CDR3aa: CAITRDGPDTGELFF
d_gene: NA; j_gene: TRBJ1-2; abundance: few; v_gene: TRBV6-5; CDR3nt: TGTGCCAGCAGAGGGGCCGATGGCTACACCTTC; CDR3aa: CASRGADGYTF
d_gene: NA; j_gene: TRBJ2-2; abundance: NA; v_gene: TRBV5-6; CDR3nt: TGTGCCAGCAGCAGCCGGCGGGTTCGCACCGGGGAGCTGTTTTTT; CDR3aa: CASSSRRVRTGELFF
d_gene: TRBD2; j_gene: TRBJ2-5; abundance: NA; v_gene: TRBV5-1; CDR3nt: TGCGCCAGCAGCTTAGGACTAGCCCAAGAGACCCAGTACTTC; CDR3aa: CASSLGLAQETQYF
d_gene: NA; j_gene: TRBJ2-2; abundance: NA; v_gene: TRBV2; CDR3nt: TGTGCCAGCAAGGGCAGAACCGCAGGAGGGGAGCTGTTTTTT; CDR3aa: CASKGRTAGGELFF
d_gene: TRBD1; j_gene: TRBJ1-5; abundance: NA; v_gene: TRBV19; CDR3nt: TGTGCCAGTAGTATAAAAGGGACAGCGGACAATCAGCCCCAGCATTTT; CDR3aa: CASSIKGTADNQPQHF
d_gene: TRBD1; j_gene: TRBJ1-1; abundance: NA; v_gene: TRBV5-1; CDR3nt: TGCGCCAGCAGCTTGGAAGGACAGGGCAGAGGAACTGAAGCTTTCTTT; CDR3aa: CASSLEGQGRGTEAFF
d_gene: TRBD1; j_gene: TRBJ2-7; abundance: few; v_gene: TRBV7-2; CDR3nt: TGTGCCAGCAGCCTACGTCCCGGGACAGGGTACGAGCAGTACTTC; CDR3aa: CASSLRPGTGYEQYF
d_gene: TRBD1; j_gene: TRBJ1-4; abundance: NA; v_gene: TRBV6-1; CDR3nt: TGTGCCAGCTCATGGTCCGGGACAGATGAAAAACTGTTTTTT; CDR3aa: CASSWSGTDEKLFF
d_gene: NA; j_gene: TRBJ2-7; abundance: NA; v_gene: TRBV30; CDR3nt: TGTGCCTGTTCTGAAGGCTCCTACGAGCAGTACTTC; CDR3aa: CACSEGSYEQYF
d_gene: TRBD2; j_gene: TRBJ2-1; abundance: NA; v_gene: TRBV7-9; CDR3nt: TGTGCCAGCAGCTCAGGGACTAGCGGGGCGGTCTACAATGAGCAGTTCTTC; CDR3aa: CASSSGTSGAVYNEQFF
d_gene: NA; j_gene: TRBJ2-7; abundance: NA; v_gene: TRBV5-8; CDR3nt: TGTGCCAGCAGCCTACCGGGACATTTCTCGTACGAGCAGTACTTC; CDR3aa: CASSLPGHFSYEQYF
d_gene: NA; j_gene: TRBJ2-7; abundance: NA; v_gene: TRBV4-3; CDR3nt: TGCGCCAGCAGCCAAGAAAGGGCAGGTCGAGGAGCCTACGAGCAGTACTTC; CDR3aa: CASSQERAGRGAYEQYF
d_gene: NA; j_gene: TRBJ1-5; abundance: NA; v_gene: TRBV19; CDR3nt: TGTGCCAGCGGGGACCTTAGCAATCAGCCCCAGCATTTT; CDR3aa: CASGDLSNQPQHF
d_gene: NA; j_gene: TRBJ1-3; abundance: NA; v_gene: TRBV6-1; CDR3nt: TGTGCCAGCAGGGCCCGGATCGACTCTGGAAACACCATATATTTT; CDR3aa: CASRARIDSGNTIYF
d_gene: NA; j_gene: TRBJ1-1; abundance: once; v_gene: TRBV18; CDR3nt: TGTGCCAGCTCACCCATTACAGGTCAGACTGAAGCTTTCTTT; CDR3aa: CASSPITGQTEAFF
d_gene: NA; j_gene: TRBJ1-4; abundance: NA; v_gene: TRBV9; CDR3nt: TGTGCCAGCAGCCCTCCGGACCGGGGAAGTAATGAAAAACTGTTTTTT; CDR3aa: CASSPPDRGSNEKLFF
d_gene: NA; j_gene: TRBJ1-1; abundance: NA; v_gene: TRBV11-2; CDR3nt: TGTGCCAGCAGCCCTACGGGGGGAACTGAAGCTTTCTTT; CDR3aa: CASSPTGGTEAFF
d_gene: TRBD1; j_gene: TRBJ1-5; abundance: NA; v_gene: TRBV19; CDR3nt: TGTGCCAGTAGTTCTACAGGGGATAATCAGCCCCAGCATTTT; CDR3aa: CASSSTGDNQPQHF
d_gene: TRBD1; j_gene: TRBJ2-2; abundance: NA; v_gene: TRBV9; CDR3nt: TGTGCCAGCAGCGTAGATGCGACAGGGGTTACCGGGGAGCTGTTTTTT; CDR3aa: CASSVDATGVTGELFF
d_gene: NA; j_gene: TRBJ2-1; abundance: NA; v_gene: TRBV5-1; CDR3nt: TGCGCCAGCAGCCAGGGTGTTAGCGGAATAAGCTCCTACAATGAGCAGTTCTTC; CDR3aa: CASSQGVSGISSYNEQFF
d_gene: NA; j_gene: TRBJ1-5; abundance: NA; v_gene: TRBV12-1; CDR3nt: TGTGCCAGCAGCCCCCGGGACAGGGGGGAGGAGTATCAGCCCCAGCATTTT; CDR3aa: CASSPRDRGEEYQPQHF
d_gene: NA; j_gene: TRBJ2-2; abundance: NA; v_gene: TRBV7-2; CDR3nt: TGTGCCAGCAGAATCGGCGGTAGCACCACCGGGGAGCTGTTTTTT; CDR3aa: CASRIGGSTTGELFF
d_gene: TRBD2; j_gene: TRBJ2-1; abundance: NA; v_gene: TRBV4-2; CDR3nt: TGTGCCAGCAGCCAATATAGCGGGGGGCCCGGAGGCAATGAGCAGTTCTTC; CDR3aa: CASSQYSGGPGGNEQFF
d_gene: NA; j_gene: TRBJ1-1; abundance: NA; v_gene: TRBV25-1; CDR3nt: TGTGCCAGCAGGGAATTGGGTACTGAAGCTTTCTTT; CDR3aa: CASRELGTEAFF
d_gene: TRBD1; j_gene: TRBJ1-5; abundance: NA; v_gene: TRBV7-9; CDR3nt: TGTGCCAGCAGCTTGGGACGGGACAGCACGCATTTT; CDR3aa: CASSLGRDSTHF
d_gene: NA; j_gene: TRBJ1-2; abundance: once; v_gene: TRBV7-9; CDR3nt: TGTGCCAGCAGCTTAGAGGGTTCAGGCTACACCTTC; CDR3aa: CASSLEGSGYTF
d_gene: NA; j_gene: TRBJ1-2; abundance: NA; v_gene: TRBV6-1; CDR3nt: TGTGCCAGCAGTTTGATCCGGGACGCGGTAAATAGGTACACCTTC; CDR3aa: CASSLIRDAVNRYTF
d_gene: NA; j_gene: TRBJ1-2; abundance: NA; v_gene: TRBV10-2; CDR3nt: TGCGCCAGCAGTGGCAGTACAGACCCACGGGACTATGGCTACACCTTC; CDR3aa: CASSGSTDPRDYGYTF
d_gene: NA; j_gene: TRBJ1-1; abundance: NA; v_gene: TRBV10-3; CDR3nt: TGTGCCATCAGGCAGGGTGGCACTGAAGCTTTCTTT; CDR3aa: CAIRQGGTEAFF
d_gene: NA; j_gene: TRBJ2-2; abundance: NA; v_gene: TRBV9; CDR3nt: TGTGCCAGCACGTTCTTGGAGAACACCGGGGAGCTGTTTTTT; CDR3aa: CASTFLENTGELFF
d_gene: TRBD1; j_gene: TRBJ2-2; abundance: NA; v_gene: TRBV7-7; CDR3nt: TGTGCTAGCAGCCCTGACAGGGGAGGGGAGCTGTTTTTT; CDR3aa: CASSPDRGGELFF
d_gene: TRBD1; j_gene: TRBJ2-5; abundance: once; v_gene: TRBV5-1; CDR3nt: TGCGCCAGCAGTTCAGTACAGGGGGGAGAGACCCAGTACTTC; CDR3aa: CASSSVQGGETQYF
d_gene: NA; j_gene: TRBJ1-5; abundance: NA; v_gene: TRBV19; CDR3nt: TGTGCCAGTAGTACCTCAGGGGAGAGGCAGCCCCAGCATTTT; CDR3aa: CASSTSGERQPQHF
d_gene: NA; j_gene: TRBJ1-4; abundance: NA; v_gene: TRBV30; CDR3nt: TGTGCCTGGAGTATGGGCGGTCTAAATGAAAAACTGTTTTTT; CDR3aa: CAWSMGGLNEKLFF
d_gene: TRBD2; j_gene: TRBJ2-7; abundance: once; v_gene: TRBV29-1; CDR3nt: TGCAGCGCTATAGCGGGGGGCTCCTACGAGCAGTACTTC; CDR3aa: CSAIAGGSYEQYF
d_gene: NA; j_gene: TRBJ2-2; abundance: NA; v_gene: TRBV6-6; CDR3nt: TGTGCCACCAACCAATTTACCGGGGAGCTGTTTTTT; CDR3aa: CATNQFTGELFF
d_gene: NA; j_gene: TRBJ1-1; abundance: medium-sized; v_gene: TRBV6-1; CDR3nt: TGTGCCAGCAGACTTACAGGGCTTCTCACTGAAGCTTTCTTT; CDR3aa: CASRLTGLLTEAFF
d_gene: TRBD1; j_gene: TRBJ1-5; abundance: NA; v_gene: TRBV2; CDR3nt: TGTGCCAGCAACGGACAGGAGAATCAGCCCCAGCATTTT; CDR3aa: CASNGQENQPQHF
d_gene: TRBD1; j_gene: TRBJ1-4; abundance: few; v_gene: TRBV30; CDR3nt: TGTGCCTGGAGTGTACAGGGGATGCGTGAAAAACTGTTTTTT; CDR3aa: CAWSVQGMREKLFF
d_gene: NA; j_gene: TRBJ2-5; abundance: once; v_gene: TRBV19; CDR3nt: TGTGCCAGTAGTATAGTGTACGTAGAGACCCAGTACTTC; CDR3aa: CASSIVYVETQYF
d_gene: NA; j_gene: TRBJ2-5; abundance: NA; v_gene: TRBV2; CDR3nt: TGTGCCAGCAGTGCAGGGGGGGAGACCCAGTACTTC; CDR3aa: CASSAGGETQYF
d_gene: NA; j_gene: TRBJ2-6; abundance: once; v_gene: TRBV4-3; CDR3nt: TGCGCCAGCAGCCAAGATGTTAGCTCTGGGGCCAACGTCCTGACTTTC; CDR3aa: CASSQDVSSGANVLTF
d_gene: NA; j_gene: TRBJ1-5; abundance: NA; v_gene: TRBV7-2; CDR3nt: TGTGCCAGCAGCTTAGAACCCAGAGGGGACCAGCCCCAGCATTTT; CDR3aa: CASSLEPRGDQPQHF
d_gene: NA; j_gene: TRBJ1-5; abundance: NA; v_gene: TRBV10-2; CDR3nt: TGCGCCAGCAGTGAGAGGGGGGGGAATAGCAATCAGCCCCAGCATTTT; CDR3aa: CASSERGGNSNQPQHF
d_gene: NA; j_gene: TRBJ1-2; abundance: NA; v_gene: TRBV10-3; CDR3nt: TGTGCCATCAGTGAGTCCAGGTCCTATGGCTACACCTTC; CDR3aa: CAISESRSYGYTF
d_gene: TRBD1; j_gene: TRBJ1-6; abundance: NA; v_gene: TRBV6-5; CDR3nt: TGTGCCAGCAGGATACAGGGGAGGGGTTATTCACCCCTCCACTTT; CDR3aa: CASRIQGRGYSPLHF
d_gene: NA; j_gene: TRBJ2-7; abundance: few; v_gene: TRBV11-2; CDR3nt: TGTGCCAGCAGCATAGGGACGGAGTGGGAGCAGTACTTC; CDR3aa: CASSIGTEWEQYF